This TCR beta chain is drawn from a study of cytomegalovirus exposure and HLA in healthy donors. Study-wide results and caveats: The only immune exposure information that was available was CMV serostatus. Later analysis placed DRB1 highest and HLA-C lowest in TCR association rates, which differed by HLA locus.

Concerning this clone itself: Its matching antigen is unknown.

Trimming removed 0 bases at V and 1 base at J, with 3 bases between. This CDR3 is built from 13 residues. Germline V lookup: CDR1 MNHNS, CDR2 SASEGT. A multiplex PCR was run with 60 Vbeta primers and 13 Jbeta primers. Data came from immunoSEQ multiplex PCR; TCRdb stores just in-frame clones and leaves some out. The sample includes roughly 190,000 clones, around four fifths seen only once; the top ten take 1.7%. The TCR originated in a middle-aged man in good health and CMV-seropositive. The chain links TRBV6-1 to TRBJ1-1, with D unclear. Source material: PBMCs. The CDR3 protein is CASSEAGNTEAFF. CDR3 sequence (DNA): TGTGCCAGCAGTGAAGCCGGGAACACTGAAGCTTTCTTT.